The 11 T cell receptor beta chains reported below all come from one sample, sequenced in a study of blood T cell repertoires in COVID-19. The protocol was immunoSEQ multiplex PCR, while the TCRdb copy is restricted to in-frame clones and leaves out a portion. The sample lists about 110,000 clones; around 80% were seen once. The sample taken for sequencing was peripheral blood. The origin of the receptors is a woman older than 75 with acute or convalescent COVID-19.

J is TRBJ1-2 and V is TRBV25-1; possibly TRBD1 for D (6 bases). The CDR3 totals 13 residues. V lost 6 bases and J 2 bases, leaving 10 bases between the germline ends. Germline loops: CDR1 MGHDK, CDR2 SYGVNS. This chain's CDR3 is CASSRGVNYGYTF. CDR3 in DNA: TGTGCCAGCAGCAGGGGTGTAAACTATGGCTACACCTTC.

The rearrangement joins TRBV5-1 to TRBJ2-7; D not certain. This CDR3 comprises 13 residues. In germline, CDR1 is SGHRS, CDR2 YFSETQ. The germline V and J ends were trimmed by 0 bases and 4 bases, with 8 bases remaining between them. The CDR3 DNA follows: TGCGCCAGCAGCTTGGGACCCGGGTACGAGCAGTACTTC. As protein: CASSLGPGYEQYF.

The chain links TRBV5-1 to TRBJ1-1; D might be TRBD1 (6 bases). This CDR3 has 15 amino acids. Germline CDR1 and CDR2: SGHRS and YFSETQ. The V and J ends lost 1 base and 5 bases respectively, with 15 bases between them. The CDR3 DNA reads TGCGCCAGCAGCTTGCGGTCCAGGGGATGGACTGAAGCTTTCTTT. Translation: CASSLRSRGWTEAFF.

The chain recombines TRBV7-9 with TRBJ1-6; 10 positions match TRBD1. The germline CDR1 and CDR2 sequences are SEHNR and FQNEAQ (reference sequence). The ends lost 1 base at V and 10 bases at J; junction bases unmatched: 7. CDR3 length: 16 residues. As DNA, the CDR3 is TGTGCCAGCAGCTTAGAGTCCGGGACAGGGGAATCACCCCTCCACTTT. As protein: CASSLESGTGESPLHF.

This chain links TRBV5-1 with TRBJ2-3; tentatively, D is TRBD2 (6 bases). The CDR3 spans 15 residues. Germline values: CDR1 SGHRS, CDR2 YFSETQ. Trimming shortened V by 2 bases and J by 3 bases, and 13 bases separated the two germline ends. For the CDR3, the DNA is TGCGCCAGCAGCTTTAGCGGACCCAGGACAGATACGCAGTATTTT. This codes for CASSFSGPRTDTQYF.

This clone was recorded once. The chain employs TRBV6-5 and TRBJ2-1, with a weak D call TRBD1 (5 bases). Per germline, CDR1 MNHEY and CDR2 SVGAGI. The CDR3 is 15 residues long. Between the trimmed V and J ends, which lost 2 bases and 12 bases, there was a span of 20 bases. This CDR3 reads CASSYPRSRPRGQFF. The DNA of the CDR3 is TGTGCCAGCAGTTACCCGAGGTCCAGACCAAGGGGGCAGTTCTTC.

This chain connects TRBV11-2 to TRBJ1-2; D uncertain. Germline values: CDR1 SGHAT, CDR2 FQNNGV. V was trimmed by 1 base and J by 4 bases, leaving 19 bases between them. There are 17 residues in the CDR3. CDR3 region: CASSLGGEGSSRYGYTF. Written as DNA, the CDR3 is TGTGCCAGCAGCTTAGGGGGAGAGGGTTCCTCCCGCTATGGCTACACCTTC.

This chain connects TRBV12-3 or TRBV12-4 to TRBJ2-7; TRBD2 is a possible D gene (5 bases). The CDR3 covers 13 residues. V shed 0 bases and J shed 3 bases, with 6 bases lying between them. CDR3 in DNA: TGTGCCAGCAGTTTAGCGGGAGACTACGAGCAGTACTTC. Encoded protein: CASSLAGDYEQYF.

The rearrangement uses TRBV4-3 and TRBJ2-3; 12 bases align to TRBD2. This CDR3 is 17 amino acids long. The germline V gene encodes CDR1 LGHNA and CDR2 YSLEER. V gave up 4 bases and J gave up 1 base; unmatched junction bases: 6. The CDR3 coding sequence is TGCGCCAGCAGCCTGACGACTAGCGGGAGTGGCACAGATACGCAGTATTTT. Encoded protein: CASSLTTSGSGTDTQYF.

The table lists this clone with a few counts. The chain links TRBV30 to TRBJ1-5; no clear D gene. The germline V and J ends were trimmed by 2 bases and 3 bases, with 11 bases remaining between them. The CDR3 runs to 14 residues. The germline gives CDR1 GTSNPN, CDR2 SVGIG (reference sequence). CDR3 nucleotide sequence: TGTGCCTGGAGTCGGAACAGCATCAATCAGCCCCAGCATTTT. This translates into CAWSRNSINQPQHF.

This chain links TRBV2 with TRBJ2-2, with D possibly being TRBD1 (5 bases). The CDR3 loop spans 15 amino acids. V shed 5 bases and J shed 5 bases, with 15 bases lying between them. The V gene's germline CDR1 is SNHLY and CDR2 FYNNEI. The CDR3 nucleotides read TGTGCCAGCAGTCCCATCTCAAGGGGAACCGGGGAGCTGTTTTTT. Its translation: CASSPISRGTGELFF.